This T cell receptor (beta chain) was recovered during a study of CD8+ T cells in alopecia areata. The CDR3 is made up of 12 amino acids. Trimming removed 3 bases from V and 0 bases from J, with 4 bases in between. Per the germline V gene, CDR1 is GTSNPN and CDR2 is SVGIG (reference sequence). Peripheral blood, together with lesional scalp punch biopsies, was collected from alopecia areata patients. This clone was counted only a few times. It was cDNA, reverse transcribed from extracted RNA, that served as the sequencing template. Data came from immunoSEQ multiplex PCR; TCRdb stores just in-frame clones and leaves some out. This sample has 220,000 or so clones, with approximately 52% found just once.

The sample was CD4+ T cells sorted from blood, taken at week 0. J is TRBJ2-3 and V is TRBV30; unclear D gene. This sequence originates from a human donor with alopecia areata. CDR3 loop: CAWSHSTDTQYF. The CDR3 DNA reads TGTGCCTGGAGCCATAGCACAGATACGCAGTATTTT.